This T cell receptor (beta chain) was identified during a study of blood T cell repertoires in COVID-19. Study-wide context: The United States, Italy and Spain provided the acute and convalescent COVID-19 samples. Sources were T cells, B-cell-depleted T cells, or PBMCs; the material itself was cDNA or gDNA.

CDR1 KGHSH and CDR2 LQKENI come from the germline V gene. V dropped 0 bases and J dropped 6; count of bases not matched to a gene: 4. The CDR3 contains 16 residues. TCRdb's table, derived via immunoSEQ multiplex PCR, lists solely in-frame clones and lacks some. The profile covers over 300,000 clones, with about nine tenths appearing a single time and 10% taken by the ten largest. Cohort placement rested on clinical history that participants reported themselves. What was sequenced was PBMCs or T cells enriched from blood (not recorded which). The sequence derives from a woman aged 18-30 years who had recovered from COVID-19. The chain combines TRBV18 with TRBJ2-1; 11 nucleotides match TRBD2. As DNA, the CDR3 is TGTGCCAGCTCACCACCGACTAGCGGGACCACCAATGAGCAGTTCTTC. Translated: CASSPPTSGTTNEQFF.